This T cell receptor (beta chain) came from a study of OX40 agonist ivuxolimab in advanced cancers. Broader study findings: On average, a greater number of expanded clones characterised CD8+ T cells relative to CD4+.

The length of the CDR3 is 13 residues. V was clipped by 0 bases and J by 8 bases, with 11 bases between them. Germline values: CDR1 SGHRS, CDR2 YFSETQ. The protocol was immunoSEQ multiplex PCR, while the TCRdb copy is restricted to in-frame clones and leaves out a portion. The sample carries about 68,000 clones, approximately 91% recorded once. A note on this clone: Its matching antigen is unknown.

The J gene is TRBJ1-2, the V gene TRBV5-1; D might be TRBD1 (6 bases). This TCR derives from an adult with an advanced solid tumor such as melanoma, head and neck, liver or kidney cancer. The sequences come from CD4+ or CD8+ T cells sorted from blood, collected in a trial of the OX40 agonist ivuxolimab. DNA of the CDR3: TGCGCCAGCAGCTTGGTACAGGGTGAAGGCTACACCTTC. It specifies CASSLVQGEGYTF.